This T cell receptor (beta chain) was profiled in a study of T-cell memory formation after mild COVID-19. For the study at large: For the most part, TCR clusters were specific to one donor. Regarding the study as a whole: The appearance of some responding clones in pre-infection memory suggested that cross-reactive memory joined. Later expanders leaned CD4+, whereas day 15 to 85 contracting clones were balanced CD4/CD8. The CD4+ clones that contracted clustered mainly within CM and EM, and the CD8+ clones concentrated in EMRA.

As concerns this clonotype: Antigen specificity is unknown.

V trimming: 6 bases; J trimming: 2 bases; junction bases outside the gene matches: 4. The CDR3 extends over 13 amino acids. TCRdb re-called the 5' RACE reads through MiXCR, storing one row per CDR3 protein. The table has around 150,000 distinct CDR3 sequences, about 14% seen once. The chain uses TRBV12-3 or TRBV12-4 and TRBJ2-7, with 7 bases lining up with TRBD1. This clonotype was obtained from an adult woman who had mild COVID-19 (a few samples of this study predate the infection). Cell type and time point are not known. The sequencing input was PBMCs or a T cell subset sorted from them (not recorded which). For the CDR3, the DNA is TGTGCCAGCAGACAGGGGTCCACCTACGAGCAGTACTTC. Protein sequence: CASRQGSTYEQYF.